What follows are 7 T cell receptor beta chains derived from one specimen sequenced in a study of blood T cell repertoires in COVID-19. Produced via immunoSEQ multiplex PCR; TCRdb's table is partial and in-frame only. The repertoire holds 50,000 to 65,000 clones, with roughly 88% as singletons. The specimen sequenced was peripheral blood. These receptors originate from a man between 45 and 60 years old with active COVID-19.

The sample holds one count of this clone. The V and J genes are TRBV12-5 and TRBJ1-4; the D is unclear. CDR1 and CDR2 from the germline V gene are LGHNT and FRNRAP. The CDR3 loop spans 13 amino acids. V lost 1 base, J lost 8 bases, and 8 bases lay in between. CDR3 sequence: CASGLGHGEKLFF. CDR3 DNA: TGTGCTAGTGGTTTGGGACATGGCGAAAAACTGTTTTTT.

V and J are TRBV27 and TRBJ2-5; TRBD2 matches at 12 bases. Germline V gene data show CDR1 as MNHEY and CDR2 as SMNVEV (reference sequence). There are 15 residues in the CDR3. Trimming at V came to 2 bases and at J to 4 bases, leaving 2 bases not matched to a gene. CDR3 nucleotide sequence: TGTGCCAGCAGTTTAGGACTAGCGGGGCTAGAGACCCAGTACTTC. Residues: CASSLGLAGLETQYF.

The CDR3 bases are TGTGCCAGCAGCTTAACCGGCGGAAACACCGGGGAGCTGTTTTTT. Amino acid sequence: CASSLTGGNTGELFF. The gene calls are TRBV7-2 and TRBJ2-2, with D hard to call. Germline CDR1 is SGHTA and CDR2 is FQGNSA. CDR3 size: 15 residues. V lost 2 bases to trimming and J lost 2 bases, with 9 bases between them.

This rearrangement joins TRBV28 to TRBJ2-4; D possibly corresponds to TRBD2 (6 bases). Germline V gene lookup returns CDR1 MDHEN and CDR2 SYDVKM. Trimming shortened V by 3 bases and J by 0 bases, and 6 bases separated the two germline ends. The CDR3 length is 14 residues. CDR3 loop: CASSFGGAKNIQYF. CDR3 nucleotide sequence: TGTGCCAGCAGTTTCGGGGGAGCCAAAAACATTCAGTACTTC.

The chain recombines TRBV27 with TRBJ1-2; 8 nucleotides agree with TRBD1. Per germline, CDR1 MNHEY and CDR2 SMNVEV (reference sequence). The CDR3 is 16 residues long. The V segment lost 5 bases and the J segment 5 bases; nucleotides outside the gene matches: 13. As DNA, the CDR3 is TGTGCCAGCAGTCTCAGGACAGGGAAAGGGGGATATGGCTACACCTTC. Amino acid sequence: CASSLRTGKGGYGYTF.

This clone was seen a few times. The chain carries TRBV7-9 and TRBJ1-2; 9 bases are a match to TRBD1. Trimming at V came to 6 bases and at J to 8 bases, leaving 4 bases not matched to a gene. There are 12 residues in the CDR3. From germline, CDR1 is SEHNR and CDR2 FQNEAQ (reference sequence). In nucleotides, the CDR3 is TGTGCCAGCAGGCCCACAGGGGGCGGCTACACCTTC. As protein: CASRPTGGGYTF.

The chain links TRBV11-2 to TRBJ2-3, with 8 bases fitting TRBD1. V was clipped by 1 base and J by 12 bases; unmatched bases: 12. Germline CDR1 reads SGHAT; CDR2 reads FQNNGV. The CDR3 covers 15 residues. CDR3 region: CASSLVPDRASKQYF. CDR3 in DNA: TGTGCCAGCAGCTTAGTCCCGGACAGGGCCTCAAAACAGTATTTT.